Presented here are 20 T cell receptor beta chains from one specimen sequenced in a study of CD8 T cells in ankylosing spondylitis. TCRdb independently ran MiXCR on the 5' RACE reads; one entry per CDR3 protein. The repertoire holds 250,000 to 350,000 distinct CDR3 sequences, with about 20% as singletons. Sequenced: blood, either unsorted or a sorted T cell fraction (not recorded which). The source of these receptors is a male donor with ankylosing spondylitis or in good health (not recorded which).

This sequence joins TRBV20-1 and TRBJ2-3, with no clear D. Per germline, CDR1 DFQATT and CDR2 SNEGSKA (reference sequence). With 6 bases removed from V and 4 bases from J, the gap between germline ends came to 20 bases. This CDR3 region has 15 residues. This CDR3 is CSAATDRANADTQYF. Written as DNA, the CDR3 is TGCAGTGCCGCCACAGATCGGGCAAACGCAGATACGCAGTATTTT.

This chain uses TRBV7-2 with TRBJ1-5, with 7 bases that match TRBD1. The J segment lost 3 bases and the V segment lost 3 bases, leaving 5 bases of the junction unmatched. This CDR3 spans 15 amino acids. Germline assignment: CDR1 SGHTA and CDR2 FQGNSA. In DNA form, the CDR3 reads TGTGCCAGCAGCTTGTCACAGGGGAACAATCAGCCCCAGCATTTT. Encoded protein: CASSLSQGNNQPQHF.

This clonotype was detected a few times. CDR3 DNA: TGCGCCAGCAGCTTGGAAGGGCCTGAGCAGTTCTTC. Translating gives CASSLEGPEQFF. This chain links TRBV5-1 with TRBJ2-1, with D hard to call. The CDR3 covers 12 residues. V lost 0 bases to trimming and J lost 9 bases, with 7 bases between them. Per germline, CDR1 SGHRS and CDR2 YFSETQ.

The J gene is TRBJ2-1, the V gene TRBV19; D gene uncertain. Deletions cut 4 bases from V and 4 bases from J, with 11 bases between. Per the germline V gene, CDR1 is LNHDA and CDR2 is SQIVND (reference sequence). There are 14 residues in the CDR3. The CDR3 DNA reads TGTGCCAGTAGTACCCAGAAGACTTACAATGAGCAGTTCTTC. Protein: CASSTQKTYNEQFF.

This clonotype showed up many times. The V and J genes are TRBV20-1 and TRBJ1-2; 8 positions match TRBD1. The germline V gene encodes CDR1 DFQATT and CDR2 SNEGSKA (reference sequence). This CDR3 spans 15 amino acids. J gave up 8 bases and V 0 bases, and 11 bases lay outside the gene matches. CDR3 sequence: CSARDRDRGGYGYTF. In DNA, the CDR3 is TGCAGTGCTAGAGATAGAGACAGGGGAGGATACGGCTACACCTTC.

For this clonotype: A much bigger clone sits one base away, suggesting this may be a read error. The chain recombines TRBV5-1 with TRBJ2-1; D perhaps matches TRBD2 (5 bases). From germline, CDR1 is SGHRS and CDR2 YFSETQ. The CDR3 is 15 amino acids. CDR3: CVSSFGGSSYNEQFF. CDR3 sequence (DNA): TGCGTCAGCAGCTTCGGTGGGAGCTCCTACAATGAGCAGTTCTTC.

This clonotype appeared a few times. The rearrangement links TRBV12-3 or TRBV12-4 to TRBJ2-5; D is unclear. This CDR3 comprises 14 residues. The germline V and J ends were trimmed by 7 bases and 3 bases, with 15 bases remaining between them. The CDR3 DNA reads as TGTGCCAGCAAACGACGGGCGACAAAAGAGACCCAGTACTTC. Translated, it gives CASKRRATKETQYF.

The chain joins TRBV6-1 to TRBJ1-1; 10 bases fit TRBD1. Germline V CDR1 and CDR2: MNHNS, SASEGT. There are 16 residues in the CDR3. Losses at the gene ends were 6 bases for V and 4 bases for J; bases not matched to a gene: 11. Here the CDR3 reads CASRPGTGVPGTEAFF. The DNA of the CDR3 is TGTGCCAGCAGGCCTGGGACAGGGGTCCCGGGCACTGAAGCTTTCTTT.

This clonotype was seen more than once but under ten times. The chain is built from TRBV7-8 and TRBJ2-5; D is unresolved. CDR1 SGHVS and CDR2 FQNEAQ come from the germline V gene. V was cut by 8 bases and J by 2 bases, with 6 bases left in between. The CDR3 is made up of 11 amino acids. The CDR3 bases are TGTGCCAGCGTGGGACAAGAGACCCAGTACTTC. Translated: CASVGQETQYF.

Comments on this clonotype: A much larger clonotype is one base distant, so this may be a read error. The V gene is TRBV4-2, the J gene TRBJ2-1; 7 nucleotides line up with TRBD1. The CDR3 contains 14 residues. After removal of 1 base from V and 5 bases from J, the junction contained 2 bases not matched to a gene. Germline CDR1 reads LGHNA; CDR2 reads YNFKEQ. The CDR3 is CASSQAQGDNEQFF. CDR3 in DNA: TGTGCCAGCAGCCAAGCCCAGGGGGACAATGAGCAGTTCTTC.

This clonotype has at least ten counts. The genes are TRBV20-1 and TRBJ2-1; 8 bases are shared with TRBD2. Germline loops: CDR1 DFQATT, CDR2 SNEGSKA (reference sequence). V dropped 5 bases and J dropped 4; count of bases not matched to a gene: 7. The CDR3 loop spans 14 amino acids. The CDR3 spells CSAPTGGRYNEQFF. In nucleotides, the CDR3 is TGCAGTGCTCCCACGGGCGGGAGGTACAATGAGCAGTTCTTC.

The rearrangement joins TRBV3-1 to TRBJ1-5, with D unclear. V was trimmed by 0 bases and J by 0 bases, leaving 6 bases between them. Germline V CDR1 and CDR2: LGHDT, YNNKEL (reference sequence). This CDR3 contains 15 residues. CDR3: CASSQDMGSNQPQHF. As DNA, the CDR3 is TGTGCCAGCAGCCAAGATATGGGTAGCAATCAGCCCCAGCATTTT. The variable domain in full, completed from reference TRBV3-1 and TRBJ1-5, reads DTAVSQTPKYLVTQMGNDKSIKCEQNLGHDTMYWYKQDSKKFLKIMFSYNNKELIINETVPNRFSPKSPDKAHLNLHINSLELGDSAVYFCASSQDMGSNQPQHFGDGTRLSIL.

This clonotype was detected a few times. V is TRBV11-2 and J is TRBJ2-1, with TRBD2 matching over 9 bases. Trimming removed 8 bases from V and 6 bases from J; junction bases left unmatched: 5. This CDR3 is built from 13 residues. Germline CDR1 reads SGHAT; CDR2 reads FQNNGV. CDR3 sequence reads: CASGLAGSNEQFF. The CDR3 DNA sequence: TGTGCCAGCGGTCTAGCGGGAAGCAATGAGCAGTTCTTC.

V usage is TRBV7-3 and J usage is TRBJ2-3; TRBD2 aligns across 9 bases. This CDR3 has 14 residues. CDR1 is SGHTA, CDR2 FQGTGA, per germline. V shed 5 bases, J shed 6 bases, and the junction held 6 bases outside the gene matches. The CDR3, as DNA: TGTGCCAGCAGCCGTGGGAGCGGGGGGGATACGCAGTATTTT. This translates into CASSRGSGGDTQYF. The full variable domain, with the rest looked up from reference TRBV7-3 and TRBJ2-3, is GAGVSQTPSNKVTEKGKYVELRCDPISGHTALYWYRQSLGQGPEFLIYFQGTGAADDSGLPNDRFFAVRPEGSVSTLKIQRTERGDSAVYLCASSRGSGGDTQYFGPGTRLTVL.

The J gene is TRBJ2-6, the V gene TRBV21-1; the D segment call TRBD1 is taken from the table without a DNA check. TRBV21-1 is a recognized pseudogene. The CDR3 has 16 amino acids. This chain's CDR3 is CASRIRDNSGANVLTF. Written as DNA, the CDR3 is TGTGCCAGCAGGATACGGGACAACTCTGGGGCCAACGTCCTGACTTTC.

This chain links TRBV20-1 with TRBJ2-5, with 7 bases aligning to TRBD1. The ends lost 6 bases at V and 6 bases at J; junction bases unmatched: 10. The CDR3 spans 13 residues. The germline gives CDR1 DFQATT, CDR2 SNEGSKA (reference sequence). The CDR3: CSAVRQGSKTQYF. The DNA of the CDR3 is TGCAGTGCCGTTCGACAGGGCTCGAAGACCCAGTACTTC.

V usage is TRBV29-1 and J usage is TRBJ2-5; TRBD1 or TRBD2 may be the D gene (5 bases each). Germline CDR1 SQVTM, CDR2 ANQGSEA. This CDR3 has 13 amino acids. The V end lost 7 bases, the J end lost 5 bases, and 17 bases lay between the germline ends. The CDR3 region is CSANNRGRETQYF. In nucleotides, the CDR3 is TGCAGCGCTAACAACCGGGGCCGCGAGACCCAGTACTTC.

This chain joins TRBV10-3 and TRBJ2-3, with TRBD2 matching 10 bases. The germline V gene encodes CDR1 ENHRY and CDR2 SYGVKD. V lost 10 bases, J lost 0 bases, and 7 bases stayed unmatched. The CDR3 has 15 amino acids. This chain's CDR3 is CATGNSGGSTDTQYF. CDR3 DNA sequence: TGTGCCACTGGGAATAGCGGGGGGAGCACAGATACGCAGTATTTT.

This clonotype has only a few counts. This chain connects TRBV28 to TRBJ2-2; D is perhaps TRBD1 (5 bases). In germline, CDR1 is MDHEN, CDR2 SYDVKM. CDR3 length: 14 amino acids. V dropped 7 bases and J dropped 6 bases, with 15 bases sitting between them. Written as DNA, the CDR3 is TGTGCCAGCAACAAATTGCAGGGTGCCGGGGAGCTGTTTTTT. Its translation: CASNKLQGAGELFF.

This clonotype was seen a few times. V usage is TRBV20-1 and J usage is TRBJ2-7, with D unresolved. Germline CDR1 reads DFQATT; CDR2 reads SNEGSKA (reference sequence). The CDR3 is 16 amino acids. V gave up 0 bases and J gave up 2 bases, with 17 bases separating them. This chain's CDR3 is CSARDSGRSVPYEQYV. The CDR3 bases are TGCAGTGCTAGAGATTCAGGACGGTCCGTCCCCTACGAGCAGTACGTC.